A single sample is the source of the 22 T cell receptor beta chains below, sequenced in a study of vaccination effects on CD4 cells after COVID-19. Viral peptide pool expansion of antigen-specific CD4+ T cells preceded sequencing in the ViraFEST assay. With roughly 9 days of culture completed, CD4+ T cells were isolated. People in the vaccine group had not been infected with SARS-CoV-2 before, and their nucleocapsid antibodies were negative. Profiled with immunoSEQ multiplex PCR; TCRdb holds only in-frame clones, not every one. The sample carries about 41,000 clones, under 75% recorded once. Antigen specificity for these receptors is unknown. The material sequenced was CD4+ T cells from PBMCs cultured with HCoV-OC43 spike peptides, taken before COVID-19 vaccination. The sample's subset: HCoV-OC43 spike overlapping peptide pool stimulation. The receptor source for this set is a human donor who received a COVID-19 vaccine.

This chain connects TRBV30 to TRBJ2-3, with 7 nucleotides matching TRBD1. Trimming removed 4 bases from V and 1 base from J; junction bases left unmatched: 5. CDR1 is GTSNPN and CDR2 is SVGIG in the germline V gene (reference sequence). CDR3 length: 14 residues. Here the CDR3 DNA reads TGTGCCTGGACTATCGACAGGGGCACAGATACGCAGTATTTT. Amino acid sequence: CAWTIDRGTDTQYF.

The rearrangement links TRBV4-3 to TRBJ1-5; the D is unclear. The germline V and J ends were trimmed by 4 bases and 7 bases, with 14 bases remaining between them. Germline V gene data show CDR1 as LGHNA and CDR2 as YSLEER. The CDR3 contains 14 residues. For the CDR3, the DNA is TGCGCCAGCAGCCCGACAATGGGAGACCAGCCCCAGCATTTT. Translated: CASSPTMGDQPQHF.

J is TRBJ2-5 and V is TRBV19; TRBD1 might be the D (5 bases). Trimming removed 7 bases from V and 2 bases from J, with 14 bases in between. Germline assignment: CDR1 LNHDA and CDR2 SQIVND (reference sequence). The CDR3 is made up of 14 amino acids. DNA of the CDR3: TGTGCCAGTACGGAAGGGGCCACACAAGAGACCCAGTACTTC. Translation: CASTEGATQETQYF.

V gene TRBV24-1 combines with J gene TRBJ2-2; TRBD1 agrees at 10 bases. CDR3 length: 16 amino acids. Germline CDR1 is KGHDR and CDR2 is SFDVKD. Germline trimming cut 5 bases from V and 6 bases from J; bases unmatched to any gene: 8. CDR3 in DNA: TGTGCCACCAGTGTTTGGGGGACAGGGGACGCCGGGGAGCTGTTTTTT. The encoded protein is CATSVWGTGDAGELFF.

The J gene is TRBJ2-2, the V gene TRBV7-2; 9 bases map to TRBD2. V gave up 6 bases and J gave up 6 bases; unmatched junction bases: 5. CDR3 size: 14 residues. CDR1 and CDR2 (germline): SGHTA, FQGNSA. The CDR3 bases are TGTGCCAGCAGTCGGCTAGCGGGGTCCGGGGAGCTGTTTTTT. This encodes CASSRLAGSGELFF.

This chain joins TRBV7-2 and TRBJ2-7; TRBD1 matches 8 bases. The CDR3 totals 14 residues. The V segment lost 5 bases and the J segment 3 bases; nucleotides outside the gene matches: 6. CDR1 SGHTA and CDR2 FQGNSA come from the germline V gene. CDR3 protein: CASSPNTGGYEQYF. CDR3 in DNA: TGTGCCAGCAGCCCGAATACAGGGGGCTACGAGCAGTACTTC.

The chain employs TRBV18 and TRBJ1-2, with 9 bases fitting TRBD1. V lost 4 bases, J lost 8 bases, and 5 bases stayed unmatched. The CDR3 contains 13 residues. Germline V gene lookup returns CDR1 KGHSH and CDR2 LQKENI. DNA for the CDR3: TGTGCCAGCTCACACGGGACAGGGAAAGGCTACACCTTC. It codes for CASSHGTGKGYTF.

This chain joins TRBV6-5 and TRBJ1-6; D not resolved. Germline CDR1 and CDR2: MNHEY and SVGAGI. With 4 bases removed from V and 5 bases from J, the gap between germline ends came to 9 bases. There are 14 residues in the CDR3. CDR3 loop: CASSLPRNNSPLHF. DNA for the CDR3: TGTGCCAGCAGTTTGCCCAGGAATAATTCACCCCTCCACTTT.

This clone has only one observation. The CDR3 region is CSASQGETQYF. The CDR3 region has the DNA TGCAGTGCTAGTCAGGGGGAGACCCAGTACTTC. The gene calls are TRBV20-1 and TRBJ2-5, with a possible D match to TRBD1 (6 bases). Per germline, CDR1 DFQATT and CDR2 SNEGSKA (reference sequence). V lost 3 bases to trimming and J lost 5 bases, with 7 bases between them. The CDR3 is 11 residues long.

The chain uses TRBV5-1 and TRBJ1-2, with TRBD1 matching over 8 bases. CDR1 SGHRS and CDR2 YFSETQ come from the germline V gene. Losses at the gene ends were 5 bases for V and 6 bases for J; bases not matched to a gene: 6. The CDR3 covers 13 residues. The CDR3 DNA reads TGCGCCAGCAGACTACAGGGGGAAGATGGCTACACCTTC. Translation gives CASRLQGEDGYTF.

The chain has TRBV19 and TRBJ1-2, with D possibly matching TRBD1 (5 bases). The V end lost 0 bases, the J end lost 4 bases, and 15 bases lay between the germline ends. There are 16 residues in the CDR3. Germline lookup yields CDR1 LNHDA and CDR2 SQIVND (reference sequence). Here the CDR3 DNA reads TGTGCCAGTAGTATAGACACAGGTCCGAAGAGCTATGGCTACACCTTC. This codes for CASSIDTGPKSYGYTF. The whole variable domain, remainder taken from reference TRBV19 and TRBJ1-2, is DGGITQSPKYLFRKEGQNVTLSCEQNLNHDAMYWYRQDPGQGLRLIYYSQIVNDFQKGDIAEGYSVSREKKESFPLTVTSAQKNPTAFYLCASSIDTGPKSYGYTFGSGTRLTVV.

The chain couples TRBV21-1 to TRBJ2-7. TRBV21-1 is listed as a pseudogene. The CDR3 contains 16 residues. The CDR3, as DNA: TGTGCCAGCAGCCCCCGGGGAGGGGGCACCCCCTACGAGCAGTACTTC. Translated: CASSPRGGGTPYEQYF.

The J gene is TRBJ1-5, the V gene TRBV19; TRBD1 might be the D (6 bases). From germline, CDR1 is LNHDA and CDR2 SQIVND (reference sequence). The CDR3 spans 14 residues. V lost 6 bases and J 1 base, leaving 10 bases between the germline ends. The chain's CDR3 is CASSPGESNQPQHF. The DNA of the CDR3 is TGTGCCAGTAGCCCAGGGGAGAGCAATCAGCCCCAGCATTTT.

The V and J genes are TRBV19 and TRBJ2-2; the match to TRBD2 covers 15 bases. The CDR3 length is 15 residues. Germline V gene lookup returns CDR1 LNHDA and CDR2 SQIVND (reference sequence). V gave up 4 bases and J gave up 6 bases; unmatched junction bases: 0. Written as DNA, the CDR3 is TGTGCCAGTAGTAGGACTAGCGGGAGGGCCGGGGAGCTGTTTTTT. It encodes CASSRTSGRAGELFF. Drawing the rest from reference TRBV19 and TRBJ2-2, the complete variable domain is DGGITQSPKYLFRKEGQNVTLSCEQNLNHDAMYWYRQDPGQGLRLIYYSQIVNDFQKGDIAEGYSVSREKKESFPLTVTSAQKNPTAFYLCASSRTSGRAGELFFGEGSRLTVL.

CDR3 amino acids: CASSLGGKLFF. In DNA, the CDR3 is TGTGCCAGCAGCTTAGGAGGAAAACTGTTTTTT. The V call is TRBV7-2, the J call TRBJ1-4; the D is unclear. This CDR3 region has 11 residues. V shed 1 base and J shed 10 bases, with 4 bases lying between them. Germline V CDR1 and CDR2: SGHTA, FQGNSA.

The chain recombines TRBV19 with TRBJ1-2; 9 nucleotides line up with TRBD1. Germline-derived CDR1 and CDR2 are LNHDA and SQIVND (reference sequence). Trimming cost V 6 bases and J 1 base; bases outside gene matches: 6. The CDR3 extends over 15 amino acids. The chain's CDR3 is CASRRDRAFNYGYTF. The CDR3 DNA follows: TGTGCCAGTAGGAGGGACAGGGCTTTTAACTATGGCTACACCTTC. Combining the CDR3 with reference TRBV19 and TRBJ1-2 gives the whole variable domain DGGITQSPKYLFRKEGQNVTLSCEQNLNHDAMYWYRQDPGQGLRLIYYSQIVNDFQKGDIAEGYSVSREKKESFPLTVTSAQKNPTAFYLCASRRDRAFNYGYTFGSGTRLTVV.

The genes are TRBV2 and TRBJ1-1; 7 bases are shared with TRBD1. V was pared by 5 bases and J by 1 base, with 4 bases of the junction left unmatched. Germline V gene data show CDR1 as SNHLY and CDR2 as FYNNEI. The CDR3 length is 14 residues. The CDR3 loop reads CASSWTGRNTEAFF. The CDR3 DNA follows: TGTGCCAGCAGTTGGACAGGACGGAACACTGAAGCTTTCTTT.

The V and J genes are TRBV28 and TRBJ2-3; 9 bases align to TRBD2. The CDR3 has 17 amino acids. CDR1 is MDHEN and CDR2 is SYDVKM in the germline V gene. Trimming cost V 3 bases and J 5 bases; bases outside gene matches: 12. CDR3 region: CASSFSTTGLAKDTQYF. CDR3 DNA: TGTGCCAGCAGTTTCTCAACGACGGGACTAGCCAAAGATACGCAGTATTTT.

The chain is built from TRBV10-3 and TRBJ1-2, with D possibly TRBD1 on 6 matching bases. The CDR3 is 14 amino acids. Trimming removed 4 bases at V and 7 bases at J, with 16 bases between. The germline CDR1 and CDR2 sequences are ENHRY and SYGVKD. In DNA, the CDR3 is TGTGCCATCAGTGGGATGTCAGGGGAAAGTGGCTACACCTTC. Its protein is CAISGMSGESGYTF.

V and J are TRBV19 and TRBJ1-1; D is ambiguous. Trimming shortened V by 3 bases and J by 0 bases, and 11 bases separated the two germline ends. The germline CDR1 and CDR2 sequences are LNHDA and SQIVND (reference sequence). CDR3 length: 15 residues. CDR3 DNA sequence: TGTGCCAGTAGTATCGGAGGATCCATGAACACTGAAGCTTTCTTT. Amino acids: CASSIGGSMNTEAFF.

The chain uses TRBV5-6 and TRBJ1-2, with D tentatively TRBD1 (5 bases). The CDR3 spans 14 residues. V lost 2 bases, J lost 3 bases, and 11 bases lay in between. Germline V CDR1 and CDR2: SGHDT, YYEEEE. CDR3 region: CASSLLQAHYGYTF. CDR3 coding DNA: TGTGCCAGCAGCTTATTACAGGCGCACTATGGCTACACCTTC.

The chain joins TRBV13 to TRBJ2-3, with TRBD2 matching 12 bases. CDR3 length equals 18 residues. V shed 5 bases, J shed 7 bases, and the junction held 16 bases outside the gene matches. CDR1 and CDR2 (germline): PRHDT, FYEKMQ (reference sequence). This CDR3 reads CASSPRSSGGARSNTQYF. The DNA of the CDR3 is TGTGCCAGCAGCCCTAGATCTAGCGGGGGGGCTCGATCGAATACGCAGTATTTT.